This T cell receptor beta chain was sequenced during a study of breast tumors, draining lymph nodes, adjacent tissues. TCRdb redid the calling of the multiplex PCR reads with MiXCR, one entry per CDR3 protein. The sample includes 75,000 to 100,000 distinct CDR3 sequences, about 20% of them seen just once. Germline CDR1 and CDR2: SGHTA and FQGNSA. V shed 1 base and J 1 base; nucleotides not matched to a gene: 6. The CDR3 is made up of 17 amino acids. Breast cancer patients provided tissue from their axillary draining lymph nodes. This clonotype showed up many times. Its specificity is unknown. Study-wide results and caveats: Tumor and nontumor repertoires were significantly more similar in luminal-like than in basal-like breast cancer. Tumor T cell lymph node origin was a supported hypothesis, not proven. Tumor TCR diversity was below lymph nodes but above nontumor tissue. Most tumor T cells seemingly derive from lymph node, then expand in tumor.

This rearrangement joins TRBV7-2 to TRBJ1-4; 7 nucleotides align to TRBD1. The receptor was derived from a female donor with breast cancer. Some clones in this sample may be carry-over from other donors' samples. Sequencing input: axillary lymph node tissue. CDR3 bases: TGTGCCAGCAGCTTAGGATACAGGGGTGGAACTAATGAAAAACTGTTTTTT. Translated, it gives CASSLGYRGGTNEKLFF.